A selection of T cell receptor beta chains follows, all from one sample in a study of Graves' ophthalmopathy and Graves' hyperthyroidism. TCRdb itself ran the multiplex PCR reads through MiXCR, one entry per CDR3 protein. The profile shows roughly 160,000 distinct CDR3 sequences, roughly 37% of them singletons. Specimen: peripheral blood. These receptors all come from a woman aged 40 to 49 with Graves' ophthalmopathy. The CDR3 runs from the conserved cysteine through the conserved F or W. Fields, in order: clone size, V gene, J gene, D gene, CDR3 DNA, CDR3 protein. The D gene is left open where the match is weak. Part of the rows lack a size; the others show once, few, many or a class for expanded clones.

abundance: few
v_gene: TRBV28
j_gene: TRBJ2-7
d_gene: TRBD2
CDR3nt: TGTGCCAGCAGTTACGCTAGCGGCTACGAGCAGTACTTC
CDR3aa: CASSYASGYEQYF

abundance: many
v_gene: TRBV7-3
j_gene: TRBJ1-2
d_gene: TRBD1
CDR3nt: TGTGCCAGCAGCTTAAGAGGGGGCGCAGATGGCTACACCTTC
CDR3aa: CASSLRGGADGYTF

abundance: many
v_gene: TRBV12-3/TRBV12-4
j_gene: TRBJ1-2
d_gene: NA
CDR3nt: TGTGCCAGCACCCGGGGGACCGGGAATTATGGCTACACCTTC
CDR3aa: CASTRGTGNYGYTF

abundance: many
v_gene: TRBV10-3
j_gene: TRBJ1-2
d_gene: TRBD1
CDR3nt: TGTGCCATCAGCCGAACCGGGACAGGGGGCAGCGGGGGTCTCGACTATGGCTACACCTTC
CDR3aa: CAISRTGTGGSGGLDYGYTF

abundance: many
v_gene: TRBV29-1
j_gene: TRBJ1-1
d_gene: TRBD1
CDR3nt: TGCAGCGCAAACGGGGGAGGGGGCGGTGGGGCTGAAGCTTTCTTT
CDR3aa: CSANGGGGGGAEAFF

abundance: many
v_gene: TRBV28
j_gene: TRBJ2-5
d_gene: TRBD1
CDR3nt: TGTGCCAGCAGTTCCCGGACAGGGGTAGGGGAAGAGACCCAGTACTTC
CDR3aa: CASSSRTGVGEETQYF

abundance: NA
v_gene: TRBV11-2
j_gene: TRBJ2-5
d_gene: TRBD2
CDR3nt: TGTGCCAGCAGCATTAGCGGGAGGGCCGAGCGGGAGACCCAGTACTTC
CDR3aa: CASSISGRAERETQYF

abundance: many
v_gene: TRBV18
j_gene: TRBJ2-5
d_gene: NA
CDR3nt: TGTGCCAGCTCACGACGCCTCCAAGAGACCCAGTACTTC
CDR3aa: CASSRRLQETQYF

abundance: NA
v_gene: TRBV12-3/TRBV12-4
j_gene: TRBJ1-5
d_gene: NA
CDR3nt: TGTGCCAGCAGTTTAGCGATCCGGGAATGGCCCCAGCATTTT
CDR3aa: CASSLAIREWPQHF

abundance: many
v_gene: TRBV28
j_gene: TRBJ2-7
d_gene: NA
CDR3nt: TGTGCCAGCAGTTTACCCAGAGTTCCCCACGAGCAGTACTTC
CDR3aa: CASSLPRVPHEQYF

abundance: NA
v_gene: TRBV12-3/TRBV12-4
j_gene: TRBJ1-6
d_gene: NA
CDR3nt: TGTGCCAGCAGTTTACAGGTGGATTCACCCCTCCACTTT
CDR3aa: CASSLQVDSPLHF

abundance: many
v_gene: TRBV28
j_gene: TRBJ2-7
d_gene: TRBD1
CDR3nt: TGTGCCAGCAGTTCCCCCACAGGGGGATACTACGAGCAGTACTTC
CDR3aa: CASSSPTGGYYEQYF

abundance: NA
v_gene: TRBV11-3
j_gene: TRBJ2-2
d_gene: NA
CDR3nt: TGTGCCAGCAGCTTAGATCATCTGTCCACCGGGGAGCTGTTTTTT
CDR3aa: CASSLDHLSTGELFF

abundance: many
v_gene: TRBV13
j_gene: TRBJ1-6
d_gene: NA
CDR3nt: TGTGCCAGCAGCTCCCGGGGTCCACCCCTCCACTTT
CDR3aa: CASSSRGPPLHF

abundance: NA
v_gene: TRBV7-2
j_gene: TRBJ2-7
d_gene: NA
CDR3nt: TGTGCCAGCAGCTCAGGGCCGGACCTATACGAGCAGTACTTC
CDR3aa: CASSSGPDLYEQYF

abundance: NA
v_gene: TRBV6-2/TRBV6-3
j_gene: TRBJ2-7
d_gene: TRBD2
CDR3nt: TGTGCCAGCGGTCGTAGGACTAGCGGGACCTACGAGCAGTACTTC
CDR3aa: CASGRRTSGTYEQYF

abundance: many
v_gene: TRBV11-3
j_gene: TRBJ2-2
d_gene: TRBD2
CDR3nt: TGTGCCAGCAAGAGGGCTAGCGGGAACACCGGGGAGCTGTTTTTT
CDR3aa: CASKRASGNTGELFF

abundance: many
v_gene: TRBV5-1
j_gene: TRBJ1-2
d_gene: TRBD1
CDR3nt: TGCGCCAGCACCCATGGGACAGGGGGCGACTATGGCTACACCTTC
CDR3aa: CASTHGTGGDYGYTF

abundance: many
v_gene: TRBV2
j_gene: TRBJ2-7
d_gene: NA
CDR3nt: TGTGCCAGCACCGACAGCCGGGACGAGACCTACGAGCAGTACTTC
CDR3aa: CASTDSRDETYEQYF

abundance: many
v_gene: TRBV20-1
j_gene: TRBJ1-2
d_gene: NA
CDR3nt: TGCAGTGCTAGGGACGGAGTCTATGGCTACACCTTC
CDR3aa: CSARDGVYGYTF

abundance: many
v_gene: TRBV4-1
j_gene: TRBJ2-2
d_gene: NA
CDR3nt: TGCGCCAGCAGCGAACAAGGAGGGAGAGGTCCCGGGGAGCTGTTTTTT
CDR3aa: CASSEQGGRGPGELFF

abundance: NA
v_gene: TRBV6-5
j_gene: TRBJ2-7
d_gene: NA
CDR3nt: TGTGCCAGCAGTTACGGGCCCGGGGCCAGCTCCTACGAGCAGTACTTC
CDR3aa: CASSYGPGASSYEQYF